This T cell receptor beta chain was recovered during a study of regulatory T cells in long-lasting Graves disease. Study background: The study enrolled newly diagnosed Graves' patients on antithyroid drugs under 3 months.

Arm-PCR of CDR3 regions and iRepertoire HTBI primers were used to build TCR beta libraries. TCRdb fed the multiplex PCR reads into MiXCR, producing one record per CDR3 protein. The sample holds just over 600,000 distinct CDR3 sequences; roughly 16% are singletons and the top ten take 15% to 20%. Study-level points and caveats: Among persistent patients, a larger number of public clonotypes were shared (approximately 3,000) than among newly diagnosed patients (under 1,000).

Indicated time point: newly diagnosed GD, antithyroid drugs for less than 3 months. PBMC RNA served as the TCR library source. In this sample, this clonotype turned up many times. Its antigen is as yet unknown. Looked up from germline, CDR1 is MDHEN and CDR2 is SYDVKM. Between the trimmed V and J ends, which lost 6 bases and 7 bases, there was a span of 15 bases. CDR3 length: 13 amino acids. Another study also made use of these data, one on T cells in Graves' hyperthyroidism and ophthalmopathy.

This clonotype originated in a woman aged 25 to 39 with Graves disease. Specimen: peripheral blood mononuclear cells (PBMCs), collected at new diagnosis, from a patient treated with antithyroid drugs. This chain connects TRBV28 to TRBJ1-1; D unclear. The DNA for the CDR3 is TGTGCCAGCAGAACACCAGGTCTCTTTGAAGCTTTCTTT. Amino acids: CASRTPGLFEAFF. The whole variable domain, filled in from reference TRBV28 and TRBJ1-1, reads DVKVTQSSRYLVKRTGEKVFLECVQDMDHENMFWYRQDPGLGLRLIYFSYDVKMKEKGDIPEGYSVSREKKERFSLILESASTNQTSMYLCASRTPGLFEAFFGQGTRLTVV.